This record concerns one T cell receptor beta chain sequence. What it binds is unknown. Sequencing was performed with immunoSEQ multiplex PCR; in TCRdb, only in-frame clones are kept and a portion is missing. The sample shows some 74,000 clones, 93% of them seen only once. These data belong to a study of cytomegalovirus exposure and HLA in healthy donors. Study summary: The 90 to 150 validation repertoires matched the roughly 700 first-cohort repertoires in platform, a later analysis reported.

General study findings and limits: Rare TCR sequences dominated, though some public TCRs recurred in many donors. Cytomegalovirus-associated TCR beta chains were listed, numbering 150 to 200.

This TCR was recovered from a woman aged 25 to 39 in good health and CMV-seronegative. The sample consisted of PBMCs.

The CDR3, as DNA: TGTGCCTGGAGGAGGACTGCCAACTACGAGCAGTACTTC. As protein: CAWRRTANYEQYF. The rearrangement uses TRBV30 and TRBJ2-7; D perhaps matches TRBD2 (5 bases). The length of the CDR3 is 13 residues. Trimming removed 3 bases at V and 3 bases at J, with 12 bases between. Germline V gene data show CDR1 as GTSNPN and CDR2 as SVGIG (reference sequence).